The rows below give T cell receptor beta chains drawn from one sample of a study of blood T cell repertoires in COVID-19. Here immunoSEQ multiplex PCR was the method, and the copy in TCRdb shows in-frame clones only, minus some. The table lists roughly 120,000 clones, approximately 85% of them singletons, with around 3.2% in the top ten. Sequencing was performed on peripheral blood. These receptors were collected from a woman aged 80 or older with COVID-19, enrolled during active disease. CDR3s include the opening cysteine and the closing phenylalanine or tryptophan. A D gene is named only where the DNA matches it firmly. The listing skips clone size in some rows; elsewhere it reads once, few, many or a size class.

D: TRBD1; V: TRBV19; J: TRBJ2-5; size: -; CDR3: CASSGDRDRGRETQYF; DNA: TGTGCCAGTTCTGGGGACCGGGACAGGGGGCGAGAGACCCAGTACTTC
D: TRBD2; V: TRBV16; J: TRBJ2-3; size: -; CDR3: CASSPLQTSGRRDTQYF; DNA: TGTGCCAGCAGCCCACTCCAGACTAGCGGGAGAAGGGATACGCAGTATTTT
D: -; V: TRBV5-1; J: TRBJ1-3; size: -; CDR3: CASSFTGLNSGNTIYF; DNA: TGCGCCAGCAGCTTTACAGGGCTGAACTCTGGAAACACCATATATTTT
D: TRBD1; V: TRBV7-6; J: TRBJ2-1; size: -; CDR3: CASSYLSGTGGGFEQFF; DNA: TGTGCCAGCAGCTACCTCTCCGGGACAGGGGGGGGGTTTGAGCAGTTCTTC
D: TRBD1; V: TRBV5-4; J: TRBJ1-4; size: -; CDR3: CASSPRQGAEKLFF; DNA: TGTGCCAGCAGCCCACGACAGGGGGCCGAAAAACTGTTTTTT
D: TRBD2; V: TRBV7-2; J: TRBJ2-1; size: -; CDR3: CASSLASGLVVVEQFF; DNA: TGTGCCAGCAGCTTGGCCTCGGGACTAGTAGTTGTTGAGCAGTTCTTC
D: TRBD2; V: TRBV4-2; J: TRBJ2-1; size: -; CDR3: CASSQPGGSSGEQFF; DNA: TGTGCCAGCAGCCAGCCGGGAGGATCCTCCGGTGAGCAGTTCTTC
D: TRBD1; V: TRBV5-1; J: TRBJ1-2; size: few; CDR3: CASSLDPRGRYGYTF; DNA: TGCGCCAGCAGCTTGGATCCCAGGGGGAGGTATGGCTACACCTTC
D: -; V: TRBV4-2; J: TRBJ1-6; size: -; CDR3: CASSQDSFGFSDSSPLHF; DNA: TGTGCCAGCAGCCAAGATTCCTTCGGGTTTTCCGACAGTTCACCCCTCCACTTT
D: -; V: TRBV5-1; J: TRBJ1-5; size: -; CDR3: CASSPDPTAPNQPQHF; DNA: TGCGCCAGCAGCCCCGACCCGACAGCTCCCAATCAGCCCCAGCATTTT
D: -; V: TRBV21-1; J: TRBJ2-5; size: -; CDR3: CASSNPFFGTGDPYQETQYF; DNA: TGTGCCAGCAGCAACCCGTTTTTCGGGACAGGGGACCCGTACCAAGAGACCCAGTACTTC
D: TRBD1; V: TRBV27; J: TRBJ2-4; size: -; CDR3: CASSQQGVAKNIQYF; DNA: TGTGCCAGCAGTCAACAGGGGGTAGCCAAAAACATTCAGTACTTC
D: TRBD2; V: TRBV7-9; J: TRBJ2-7; size: -; CDR3: CASSSGGEQYF; DNA: TGTGCCAGCAGTTCGGGGGGCGAGCAGTACTTC
D: -; V: TRBV6-5; J: TRBJ1-3; size: -; CDR3: CASSPIDRPGNTIYF; DNA: TGTGCCAGCAGTCCTATTGACAGGCCTGGAAACACCATATATTTT
D: -; V: TRBV5-1; J: TRBJ2-5; size: -; CDR3: CASSLLPPEETQYF; DNA: TGCGCCAGCAGCTTGCTCCCTCCTGAGGAGACCCAGTACTTC
D: -; V: TRBV19; J: TRBJ1-1; size: once; CDR3: CASQSHRVRNTEAFF; DNA: TGTGCCAGTCAGAGCCACAGGGTGAGGAACACTGAAGCTTTCTTT